This note documents a single T cell receptor (beta chain) sequence. Its antigen is as yet unknown. The data originate from a study of CD8 T cells in ankylosing spondylitis. Study observations and caveats: Researchers report that disease-linked clones proved CD8+ and relatively rare in peripheral blood. The study identified a TCR beta motif of several highly homologous variants that appeared characteristic of ankylosing spondylitis blood. Disease-associated clones were reportedly significantly overrepresented in matched ankylosing spondylitis synovial fluid. Some motif variants were previously reported in reactive arthritis synovial fluid and blood.

Using its own MiXCR run on the 5' RACE reads, TCRdb lists one record per CDR3 protein. In the table there are hundreds of thousands of distinct CDR3 sequences, more than 25% of which are singletons. CDR1 and CDR2 from the germline V gene are MNHEY and SMNVEV (reference sequence). V was pared by 2 bases and J by 1 base, with 8 bases between. The CDR3 is 15 residues long. This receptor was taken from a male donor with ankylosing spondylitis. The sample comprised blood, either unsorted or a sorted T cell fraction (not recorded which). The chain recombines TRBV27 with TRBJ2-2; TRBD2 might be the D (5 bases). The chain's CDR3 is CASSLKGRNTGELFF. The CDR3 nucleotides read TGTGCCAGCAGTTTAAAAGGGAGGAACACCGGGGAGCTGTTTTTT.